A selection of T cell receptor beta chains follows, all from one sample in a study of OX40 agonist ivuxolimab in advanced cancers. Repertoires were generated with immunoSEQ multiplex PCR, while TCRdb's copy carries only in-frame clones and drops some. The table includes nearly 60,000 clones, around nine tenths detected once. Source: CD4+ or CD8+ T cells sorted from blood, taken in a trial of the OX40 agonist ivuxolimab. Source of these receptors: an adult with an advanced solid tumor such as melanoma, head and neck, liver or kidney cancer. Both conserved end residues are part of each CDR3. The order of the fields is clone size, V gene, D gene, J gene, CDR3 protein, CDR3 DNA. A D gene is named only where the DNA matches it firmly. A clone size is listed for some rows: how often the clone was seen (once, few, many), or a class if it is expanded.

clone_size: NA; v_call: TRBV4-1; d_call: NA; j_call: TRBJ2-7; cdr3_aa: CASSQVPYEQYF; cdr3_nt: TGCGCCAGCAGCCAAGTGCCGTACGAGCAGTACTTC
clone_size: NA; v_call: TRBV7-3; d_call: NA; j_call: TRBJ2-5; cdr3_aa: CASSVGSGGYQETQYF; cdr3_nt: TGTGCCAGCAGCGTAGGCTCAGGGGGGTACCAAGAGACCCAGTACTTC
clone_size: NA; v_call: TRBV2; d_call: NA; j_call: TRBJ1-4; cdr3_aa: CASIRDGGEKLFF; cdr3_nt: TGTGCCAGTATCCGGGACGGGGGGGAAAAACTGTTTTTT
clone_size: once; v_call: TRBV29-1; d_call: TRBD2; j_call: TRBJ2-5; cdr3_aa: CSVEVGTSGGETQYF; cdr3_nt: TGCAGCGTTGAAGTTGGGACTTCGGGGGGGGAGACCCAGTACTTC
clone_size: once; v_call: TRBV10-3; d_call: TRBD2; j_call: TRBJ2-3; cdr3_aa: CAIMSSSGGTDTQYF; cdr3_nt: TGTGCCATCATGTCGTCTAGCGGGGGCACAGATACGCAGTATTTT
clone_size: NA; v_call: TRBV10-1; d_call: NA; j_call: TRBJ2-1; cdr3_aa: CASSVFSEGRNEQFF; cdr3_nt: TGCGCCAGCAGTGTATTTTCTGAGGGCCGCAATGAGCAGTTCTTC
clone_size: NA; v_call: TRBV7-2; d_call: NA; j_call: TRBJ1-5; cdr3_aa: CASSLGLVEPQHF; cdr3_nt: TGTGCCAGCAGCTTGGGTCTTGTCGAGCCCCAGCATTTT
clone_size: NA; v_call: TRBV18; d_call: NA; j_call: TRBJ1-1; cdr3_aa: CASSPSVEMNTEAFF; cdr3_nt: TGTGCCAGCTCACCATCCGTGGAAATGAACACTGAAGCTTTCTTT
clone_size: NA; v_call: TRBV19; d_call: TRBD2; j_call: TRBJ2-4; cdr3_aa: CATKGGLAGATHIQYF; cdr3_nt: TGTGCCACCAAAGGGGGGCTAGCGGGAGCAACTCACATTCAGTACTTC
clone_size: NA; v_call: TRBV21-1; d_call: NA; j_call: TRBJ2-3; cdr3_aa: CASSKEGRRPSTDTQYF; cdr3_nt: TGTGCCAGCAGCAAAGAGGGTAGAAGGCCCAGCACAGATACGCAGTATTTT
clone_size: NA; v_call: TRBV18; d_call: TRBD1; j_call: TRBJ1-1; cdr3_aa: CASSQDRDTEAFF; cdr3_nt: TGTGCCAGCTCACAGGACAGGGACACTGAAGCTTTCTTT
clone_size: NA; v_call: TRBV28; d_call: NA; j_call: TRBJ1-2; cdr3_aa: CASRGETNYGYTF; cdr3_nt: TGTGCCAGCAGGGGGGAGACTAACTATGGCTACACCTTC
clone_size: NA; v_call: TRBV6-5; d_call: NA; j_call: TRBJ1-2; cdr3_aa: CASSRGSGFHGYTF; cdr3_nt: TGTGCCAGCAGTCGTGGGTCAGGGTTCCATGGCTACACCTTC
clone_size: NA; v_call: TRBV5-1; d_call: NA; j_call: TRBJ2-1; cdr3_aa: CASSPGDNNEQFF; cdr3_nt: TGCGCCAGCAGCCCCGGGGACAACAATGAGCAGTTCTTC
clone_size: NA; v_call: TRBV5-1; d_call: TRBD1; j_call: TRBJ2-5; cdr3_aa: CASSSDRPQETQYF; cdr3_nt: TGCGCCAGCAGCTCGGACAGGCCGCAAGAGACCCAGTACTTC
clone_size: NA; v_call: TRBV27; d_call: TRBD2; j_call: TRBJ2-7; cdr3_aa: CASSPLAGDEQYF; cdr3_nt: TGTGCCAGCTCCCCACTAGCGGGAGACGAGCAGTACTTC
clone_size: NA; v_call: TRBV19; d_call: NA; j_call: TRBJ2-1; cdr3_aa: CASSIGLGGYEQFF; cdr3_nt: TGTGCCAGTAGTATAGGACTAGGTGGGTATGAGCAGTTCTTC
clone_size: NA; v_call: TRBV7-3; d_call: TRBD2; j_call: TRBJ2-1; cdr3_aa: CASSLSSGSSYNEQFF; cdr3_nt: TGTGCCAGCAGCTTATCTAGCGGCAGCTCCTACAATGAGCAGTTCTTC
clone_size: NA; v_call: TRBV6-6; d_call: NA; j_call: TRBJ2-5; cdr3_aa: CASSYNGGGETQYF; cdr3_nt: TGTGCCAGCAGTTATAATGGGGGCGGAGAGACCCAGTACTTC
clone_size: NA; v_call: TRBV7-3; d_call: NA; j_call: TRBJ2-4; cdr3_aa: CASSEPLPRGRDNKNIQYF; cdr3_nt: TGTGCCAGCAGCGAGCCTCTGCCTAGAGGCCGGGACAACAAAAACATTCAGTACTTC
clone_size: NA; v_call: TRBV7-2; d_call: NA; j_call: TRBJ2-1; cdr3_aa: CASSPLTGGLAGGPYEQFF; cdr3_nt: TGTGCCAGCAGCCCTCTGACAGGGGGCTTGGCGGGAGGGCCCTATGAGCAGTTCTTC
clone_size: NA; v_call: TRBV19; d_call: NA; j_call: TRBJ1-1; cdr3_aa: CASSIGYQGMNTEAFF; cdr3_nt: TGTGCCAGTAGTATAGGATATCAGGGTATGAACACTGAAGCTTTCTTT
clone_size: NA; v_call: TRBV19; d_call: TRBD2; j_call: TRBJ2-1; cdr3_aa: CASSLAGGFNEQFF; cdr3_nt: TGTGCCAGTAGTCTAGCGGGAGGTTTCAATGAGCAGTTCTTC
clone_size: NA; v_call: TRBV7-6; d_call: NA; j_call: TRBJ1-5; cdr3_aa: CASSLGVNSPQHF; cdr3_nt: TGTGCCAGCAGCTTAGGGGTTAATTCGCCCCAGCATTTT
clone_size: NA; v_call: TRBV28; d_call: TRBD1; j_call: TRBJ1-6; cdr3_aa: CASSLVDRDSPLHF; cdr3_nt: TGTGCCAGCAGTTTAGTGGACAGGGATTCACCCCTCCACTTT
clone_size: NA; v_call: TRBV20-1; d_call: NA; j_call: TRBJ2-5; cdr3_aa: CSTPGETQYF; cdr3_nt: TGCAGTACTCCTGGGGAGACCCAGTACTTC
clone_size: NA; v_call: TRBV5-1; d_call: NA; j_call: TRBJ2-7; cdr3_aa: CASSPGTLTKSYEQYF; cdr3_nt: TGCGCCAGCAGCCCAGGGACTCTCACAAAATCCTACGAGCAGTACTTC
clone_size: NA; v_call: TRBV5-1; d_call: NA; j_call: TRBJ2-7; cdr3_aa: CASSLAGEVYEQYF; cdr3_nt: TGCGCCAGCAGCTTGGCCGGGGAGGTATACGAGCAGTACTTC
clone_size: NA; v_call: TRBV29-1; d_call: NA; j_call: TRBJ1-1; cdr3_aa: CSVEGGREDTEAFF; cdr3_nt: TGCAGCGTTGAGGGAGGCAGGGAAGACACTGAAGCTTTCTTT
clone_size: NA; v_call: TRBV28; d_call: NA; j_call: TRBJ2-5; cdr3_aa: CASSPSGTGAQYF; cdr3_nt: TGTGCCAGCAGTCCCTCCGGGACCGGCGCCCAGTACTTC
clone_size: NA; v_call: TRBV6-4; d_call: NA; j_call: TRBJ2-1; cdr3_aa: CASSERPGVMNEQFF; cdr3_nt: TGTGCCAGCAGTGAGCGTCCGGGAGTAATGAATGAGCAGTTCTTC
clone_size: NA; v_call: TRBV6-5; d_call: TRBD1; j_call: TRBJ2-2; cdr3_aa: CASNPGQGNTGELFF; cdr3_nt: TGTGCCAGCAACCCGGGACAGGGTAACACCGGGGAGCTGTTTTTT
clone_size: NA; v_call: TRBV5-6; d_call: TRBD2; j_call: TRBJ2-5; cdr3_aa: CASSSRLALIVPLQETQYF; cdr3_nt: TGTGCCAGCAGCTCCAGACTAGCGCTAATTGTTCCCCTTCAAGAGACCCAGTACTTC
clone_size: NA; v_call: TRBV5-1; d_call: NA; j_call: TRBJ2-3; cdr3_aa: CASSLQEPTDTQYF; cdr3_nt: TGCGCCAGCAGCCTTCAGGAGCCCACAGATACGCAGTATTTT
clone_size: once; v_call: TRBV11-2; d_call: TRBD2; j_call: TRBJ2-7; cdr3_aa: CASSLGLAGEQYF; cdr3_nt: TGTGCCAGCAGCCTTGGACTAGCAGGCGAGCAGTACTTC
clone_size: once; v_call: TRBV7-2; d_call: NA; j_call: TRBJ1-1; cdr3_aa: CASSFAPNTEAFF; cdr3_nt: TGTGCCAGCAGCTTCGCACCGAACACTGAAGCTTTCTTT
clone_size: NA; v_call: TRBV18; d_call: NA; j_call: TRBJ2-5; cdr3_aa: CASSPPGMGGETQYF; cdr3_nt: TGTGCCAGCTCACCACCCGGCATGGGTGGAGAGACCCAGTACTTC
clone_size: NA; v_call: TRBV28; d_call: NA; j_call: TRBJ1-2; cdr3_aa: CATGRGQDYGYTF; cdr3_nt: TGTGCCACCGGTCGTGGGCAGGACTATGGCTACACCTTC
clone_size: NA; v_call: TRBV20-1; d_call: NA; j_call: TRBJ2-5; cdr3_aa: CSAPLGTQYF; cdr3_nt: TGCAGTGCTCCCCTTGGGACCCAGTACTTC
clone_size: NA; v_call: TRBV4-2; d_call: NA; j_call: TRBJ1-2; cdr3_aa: CASSQAGAQVYGYTF; cdr3_nt: TGTGCCAGCAGCCAAGCCGGGGCTCAAGTCTATGGCTACACCTTC
clone_size: NA; v_call: TRBV15; d_call: TRBD1; j_call: TRBJ2-3; cdr3_aa: CATSRDLGQGGTDTQYF; cdr3_nt: TGTGCCACCAGCAGAGATTTGGGGCAGGGGGGCACAGATACGCAGTATTTT
clone_size: NA; v_call: TRBV2; d_call: NA; j_call: TRBJ2-1; cdr3_aa: CASSEIADPSLGEQFF; cdr3_nt: TGTGCCAGCAGTGAAATTGCAGATCCCAGTTTGGGTGAGCAGTTCTTC
clone_size: NA; v_call: TRBV6-5; d_call: NA; j_call: TRBJ2-5; cdr3_aa: CASTYPGGETQYF; cdr3_nt: TGTGCCAGCACGTACCCCGGAGGAGAGACCCAGTACTTC
clone_size: NA; v_call: TRBV4-2; d_call: TRBD2; j_call: TRBJ2-5; cdr3_aa: CASSQVMAGDLYQETQYF; cdr3_nt: TGTGCCAGCAGCCAAGTTATGGCGGGAGACCTGTACCAAGAGACCCAGTACTTC
clone_size: once; v_call: TRBV19; d_call: NA; j_call: TRBJ2-4; cdr3_aa: CASSPRLAKNIQYF; cdr3_nt: TGTGCCAGTAGTCCCAGACTAGCCAAAAACATTCAGTACTTC
clone_size: NA; v_call: TRBV5-1; d_call: NA; j_call: TRBJ2-3; cdr3_aa: CASSPLLGDTQYF; cdr3_nt: TGCGCCAGCAGCCCGCTATTAGGGGATACGCAGTATTTT
clone_size: NA; v_call: TRBV4-1; d_call: NA; j_call: TRBJ1-1; cdr3_aa: CASSQDLVLTGNTEAFF; cdr3_nt: TGCGCCAGCAGCCAAGATCTCGTTTTAACTGGCAACACTGAAGCTTTCTTT
clone_size: once; v_call: TRBV6-5; d_call: NA; j_call: TRBJ2-3; cdr3_aa: CAIRRAGVSTDTQYF; cdr3_nt: TGTGCCATACGGAGGGCAGGCGTTAGCACAGATACGCAGTATTTT